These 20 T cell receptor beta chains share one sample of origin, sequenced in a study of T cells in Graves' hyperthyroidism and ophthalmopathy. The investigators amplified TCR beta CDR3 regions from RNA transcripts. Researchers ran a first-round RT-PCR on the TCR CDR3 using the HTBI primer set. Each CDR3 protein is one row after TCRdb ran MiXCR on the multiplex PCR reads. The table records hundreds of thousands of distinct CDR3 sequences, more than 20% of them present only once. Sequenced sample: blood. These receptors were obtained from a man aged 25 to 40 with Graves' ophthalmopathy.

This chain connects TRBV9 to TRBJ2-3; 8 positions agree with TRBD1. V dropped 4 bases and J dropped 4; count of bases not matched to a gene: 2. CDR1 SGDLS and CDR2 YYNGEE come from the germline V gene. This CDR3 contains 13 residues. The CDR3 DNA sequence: TGTGCCAGCAGCCCAGGGGGCCCAGATACGCAGTATTTT. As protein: CASSPGGPDTQYF.

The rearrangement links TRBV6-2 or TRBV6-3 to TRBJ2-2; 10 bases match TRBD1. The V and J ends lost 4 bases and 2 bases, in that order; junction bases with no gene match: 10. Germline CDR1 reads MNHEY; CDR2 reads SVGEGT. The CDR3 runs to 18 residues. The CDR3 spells CASSSRDRGPFNTGELFF. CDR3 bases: TGTGCCAGCAGTTCCCGGGACAGGGGACCTTTTAACACCGGGGAGCTGTTTTTT.

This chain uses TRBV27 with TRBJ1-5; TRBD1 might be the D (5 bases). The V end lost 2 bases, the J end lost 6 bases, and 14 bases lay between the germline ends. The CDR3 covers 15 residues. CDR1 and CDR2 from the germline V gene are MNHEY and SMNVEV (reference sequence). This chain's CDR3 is CASSLNRDPSQPQHF. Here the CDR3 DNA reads TGTGCCAGCAGTTTAAACCGGGACCCAAGTCAGCCCCAGCATTTT.

CDR3 in amino acids: CASSDPGPMASVDYEQYF. The CDR3 DNA is TGTGCCAGCAGTGATCCGGGGCCCATGGCGTCGGTGGACTACGAGCAGTACTTC. J is TRBJ2-7 and V is TRBV6-1; D is perhaps TRBD1 or TRBD2 (5 bases each). The CDR3 runs to 18 residues. Germline CDR1 reads MNHNS; CDR2 reads SASEGT. V was shortened by 3 bases and J by 3 bases, with 24 bases between the two germline ends.

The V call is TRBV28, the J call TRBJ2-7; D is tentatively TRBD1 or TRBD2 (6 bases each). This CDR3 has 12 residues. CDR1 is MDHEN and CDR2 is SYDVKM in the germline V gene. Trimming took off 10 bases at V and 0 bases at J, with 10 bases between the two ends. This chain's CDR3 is CAIGGGSYEQYF. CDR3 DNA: TGTGCCATAGGAGGGGGCTCCTACGAGCAGTACTTC.

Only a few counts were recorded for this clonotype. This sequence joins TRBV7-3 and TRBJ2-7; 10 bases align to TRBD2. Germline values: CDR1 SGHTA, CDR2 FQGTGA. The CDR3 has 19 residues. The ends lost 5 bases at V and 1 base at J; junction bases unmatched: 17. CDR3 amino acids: CASSPSAVGASGSSYEQYF. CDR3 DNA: TGTGCCAGCAGCCCCTCAGCCGTCGGGGCTAGCGGGAGTTCCTACGAGCAGTACTTC.

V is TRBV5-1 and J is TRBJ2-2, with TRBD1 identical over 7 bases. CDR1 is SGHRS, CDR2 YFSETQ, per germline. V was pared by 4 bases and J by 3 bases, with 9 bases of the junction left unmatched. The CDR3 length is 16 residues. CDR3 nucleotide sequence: TGCGCCAGCAGCCCGAAAACAGGGGCCGACACCGGGGAGCTGTTTTTT. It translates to CASSPKTGADTGELFF. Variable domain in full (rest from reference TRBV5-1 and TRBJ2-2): KAGVTQTPRYLIKTRGQQVTLSCSPISGHRSVSWYQQTPGQGLQFLFEYFSETQRNKGNFPGRFSGRQFSNSRSEMNVSTLELGDSALYLCASSPKTGADTGELFFGEGSRLTVL.

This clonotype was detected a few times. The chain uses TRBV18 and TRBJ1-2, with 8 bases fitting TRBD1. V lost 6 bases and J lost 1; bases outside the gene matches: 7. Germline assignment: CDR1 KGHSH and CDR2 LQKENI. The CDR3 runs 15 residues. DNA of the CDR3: TGTGCCAGCTCTCCCGGACAGGGCATTAACTATGGCTACACCTTC. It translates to CASSPGQGINYGYTF.

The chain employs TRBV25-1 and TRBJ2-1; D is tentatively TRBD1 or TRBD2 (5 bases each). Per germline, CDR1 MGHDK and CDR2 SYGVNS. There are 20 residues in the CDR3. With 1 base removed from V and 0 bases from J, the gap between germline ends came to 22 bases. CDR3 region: CASSESGGARDRSSYNEQFF. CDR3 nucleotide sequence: TGTGCCAGCAGTGAATCAGGAGGCGCCAGGGACCGAAGCTCCTACAATGAGCAGTTCTTC.

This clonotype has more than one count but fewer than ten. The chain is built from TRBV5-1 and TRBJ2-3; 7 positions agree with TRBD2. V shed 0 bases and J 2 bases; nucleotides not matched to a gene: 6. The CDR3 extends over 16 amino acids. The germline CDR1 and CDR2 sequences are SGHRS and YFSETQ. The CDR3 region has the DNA TGCGCCAGCAGCTTGGCGGGGAGGGTCCCCACAGATACGCAGTATTTT. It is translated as CASSLAGRVPTDTQYF.

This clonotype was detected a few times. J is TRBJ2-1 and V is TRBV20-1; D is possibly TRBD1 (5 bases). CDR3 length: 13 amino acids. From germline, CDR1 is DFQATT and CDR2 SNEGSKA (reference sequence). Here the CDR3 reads CSQTGSSYNEQFF. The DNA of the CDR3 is TGCAGCCAAACAGGAAGCTCCTACAATGAGCAGTTCTTC.

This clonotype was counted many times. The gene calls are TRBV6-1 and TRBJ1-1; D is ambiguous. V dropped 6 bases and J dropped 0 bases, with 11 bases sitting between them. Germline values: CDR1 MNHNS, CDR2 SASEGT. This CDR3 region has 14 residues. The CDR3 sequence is CASRNGRLNTEAFF. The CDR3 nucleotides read TGTGCCAGCAGAAACGGAAGGTTGAACACTGAAGCTTTCTTT.

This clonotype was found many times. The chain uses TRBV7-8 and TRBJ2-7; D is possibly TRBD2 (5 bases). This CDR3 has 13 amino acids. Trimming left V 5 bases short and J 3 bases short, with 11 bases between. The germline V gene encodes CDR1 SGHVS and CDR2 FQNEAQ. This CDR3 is CASSNSGGYEQYF. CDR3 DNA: TGTGCCAGCAGCAATAGTGGAGGCTACGAGCAGTACTTC.

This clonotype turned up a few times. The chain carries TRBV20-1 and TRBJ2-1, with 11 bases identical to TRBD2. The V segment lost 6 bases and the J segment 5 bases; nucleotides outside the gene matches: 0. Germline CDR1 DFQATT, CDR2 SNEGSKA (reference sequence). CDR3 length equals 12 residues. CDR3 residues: CSAGLADNEQFF. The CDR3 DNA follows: TGCAGTGCGGGACTAGCGGACAATGAGCAGTTCTTC.

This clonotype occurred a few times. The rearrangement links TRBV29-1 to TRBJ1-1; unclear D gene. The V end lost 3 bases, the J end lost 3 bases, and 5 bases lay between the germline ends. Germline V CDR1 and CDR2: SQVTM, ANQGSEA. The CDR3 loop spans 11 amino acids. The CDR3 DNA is TGCAGCGTTGAGACCCACACTGAAGCTTTCTTT. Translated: CSVETHTEAFF.

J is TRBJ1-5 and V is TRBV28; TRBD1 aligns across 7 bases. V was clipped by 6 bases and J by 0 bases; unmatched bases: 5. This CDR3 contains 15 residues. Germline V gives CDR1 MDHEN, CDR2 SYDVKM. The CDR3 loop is CASSLGTVSNQPQHF. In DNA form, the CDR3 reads TGTGCCAGCAGCCTGGGGACAGTTAGCAATCAGCCCCAGCATTTT.

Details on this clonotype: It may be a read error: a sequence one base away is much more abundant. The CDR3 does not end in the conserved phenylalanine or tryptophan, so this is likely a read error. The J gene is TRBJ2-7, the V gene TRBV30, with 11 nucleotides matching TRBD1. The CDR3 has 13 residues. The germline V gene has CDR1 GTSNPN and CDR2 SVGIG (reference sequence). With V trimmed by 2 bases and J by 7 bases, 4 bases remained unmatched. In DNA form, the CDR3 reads TGTGCCTGGAGTCTGGACAGGGGGCGTGAGCAGTACTCC. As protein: CAWSLDRGREQYS.

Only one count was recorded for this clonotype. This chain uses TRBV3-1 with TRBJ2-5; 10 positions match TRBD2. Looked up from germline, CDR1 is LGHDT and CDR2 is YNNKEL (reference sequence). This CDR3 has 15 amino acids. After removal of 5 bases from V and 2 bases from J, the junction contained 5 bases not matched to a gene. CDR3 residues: CASSSGLAEQETQYF. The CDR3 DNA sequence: TGTGCCAGCAGCTCAGGACTAGCGGAACAAGAGACCCAGTACTTC.

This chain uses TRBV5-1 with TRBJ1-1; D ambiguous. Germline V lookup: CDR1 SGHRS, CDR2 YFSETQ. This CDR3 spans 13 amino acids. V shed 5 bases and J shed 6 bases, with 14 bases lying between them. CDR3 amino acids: CASSQVGSAEAFF. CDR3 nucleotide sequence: TGCGCCAGCAGTCAGGTCGGAAGCGCTGAAGCTTTCTTT.

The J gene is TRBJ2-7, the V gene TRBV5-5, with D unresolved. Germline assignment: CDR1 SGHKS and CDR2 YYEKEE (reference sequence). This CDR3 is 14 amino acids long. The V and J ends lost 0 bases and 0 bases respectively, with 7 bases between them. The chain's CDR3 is CASSLDISSYEQYF. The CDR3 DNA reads TGTGCCAGCAGCTTGGACATAAGCTCCTACGAGCAGTACTTC.